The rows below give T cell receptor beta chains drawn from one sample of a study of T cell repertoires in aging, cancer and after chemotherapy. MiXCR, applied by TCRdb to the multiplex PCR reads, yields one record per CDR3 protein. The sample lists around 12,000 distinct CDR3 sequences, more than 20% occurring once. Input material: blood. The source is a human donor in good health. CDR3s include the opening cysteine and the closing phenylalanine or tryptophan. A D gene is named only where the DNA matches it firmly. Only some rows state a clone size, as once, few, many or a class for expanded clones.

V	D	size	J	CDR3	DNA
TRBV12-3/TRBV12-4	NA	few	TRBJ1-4	CASSPRSGTNEKLFF	TGTGCCAGCAGTCCCCGAAGCGGGACTAATGAAAAACTGTTTTTT
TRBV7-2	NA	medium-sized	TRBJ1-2	CASSLGLKYGYTF	TGTGCCAGCAGCCTAGGCCTGAAGTATGGCTACACCTTC
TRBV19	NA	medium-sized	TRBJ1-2	CASSLRTSDNYGYTF	TGTGCCAGTAGTTTAAGGACAAGTGATAACTATGGCTACACCTTC
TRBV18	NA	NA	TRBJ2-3	CASSPAGAGTDTQYF	TGTGCCAGCTCACCAGCTGGGGCTGGCACAGATACGCAGTATTTT
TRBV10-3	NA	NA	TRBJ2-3	CAISRAGARTDTQYF	TGTGCCATCTCGCGGGCGGGGGCCCGCACAGATACGCAGTATTTT
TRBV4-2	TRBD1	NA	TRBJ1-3	CASSRVWNTPGQKYSGNTIYF	TGTGCCAGCAGCCGAGTGTGGAACACTCCGGGACAGAAATACTCTGGAAACACCATATATTTT
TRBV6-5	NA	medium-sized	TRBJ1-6	CASRTSSSSYNSPLHF	TGTGCCAGCAGGACTTCCTCGAGCTCCTATAATTCACCCCTCCACTTT
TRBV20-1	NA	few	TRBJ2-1	CSARGGGALRDSYNEQFF	TGCAGTGCTAGGGGTGGGGGCGCTTTACGAGACTCCTACAATGAGCAGTTCTTC
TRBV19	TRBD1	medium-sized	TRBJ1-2	CASAPTGPRDYGYTF	TGTGCCAGCGCTCCGACAGGGCCGCGGGACTATGGCTACACCTTC
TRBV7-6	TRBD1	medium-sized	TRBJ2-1	CASSTIDRGSEQFF	TGTGCCAGCAGCACCATTGACAGGGGGTCTGAGCAGTTCTTC
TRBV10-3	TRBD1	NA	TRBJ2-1	CAISSPGQGANEQFF	TGTGCCATCAGTTCCCCGGGACAGGGGGCAAATGAGCAGTTCTTC
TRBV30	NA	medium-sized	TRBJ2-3	CAWGSNTQYF	TGTGCCTGGGGGTCGAATACGCAGTATTTT
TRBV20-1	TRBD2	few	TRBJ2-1	CSARTSNAHEQFF	TGCAGTGCAAGGACTAGTAATGCCCATGAGCAGTTCTTC
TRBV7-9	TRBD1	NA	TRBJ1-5	CASTRTGGVNQPQHF	TGTGCCAGCACCCGAACAGGGGGAGTCAATCAGCCCCAGCATTTT
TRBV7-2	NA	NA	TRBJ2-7	CASSLAPAAGHLGEQYF	TGTGCCAGCAGCTTAGCTCCCGCGGCTGGTCACCTAGGCGAGCAGTACTTC
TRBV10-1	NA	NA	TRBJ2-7	CASSELGYSYEQYF	TGCGCCAGCAGTGAGCTTGGCTACTCCTACGAGCAGTACTTC
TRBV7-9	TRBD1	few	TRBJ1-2	CASSFTGGYGYTF	TGTGCCAGCAGCTTCACAGGGGGCTATGGCTACACCTTC
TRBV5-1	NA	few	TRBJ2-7	CASSLAWVQKQYF	TGCGCCAGCAGCTTGGCCTGGGTTCAAAAGCAGTACTTC
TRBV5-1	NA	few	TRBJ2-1	CASRGDTPFRSYNEQFF	TGCGCCAGCAGGGGGGACACTCCCTTCAGGTCCTACAATGAGCAGTTCTTC
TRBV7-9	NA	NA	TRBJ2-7	CASTPGVF	TGTGCCAGCACCCCCGGGGTCTTC
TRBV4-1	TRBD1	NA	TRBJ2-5	CASSRDRGLQETQYF	TGCGCCAGCAGCCGGGACAGGGGGCTCCAAGAGACCCAGTACTTC
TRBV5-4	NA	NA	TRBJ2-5	CASSLTGIQETQYF	TGTGCCAGCAGCTTGACCGGAATCCAAGAGACCCAGTACTTC
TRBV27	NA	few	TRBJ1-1	CASNIVGGSDTEAFF	TGTGCCAGCAATATCGTGGGGGGATCGGACACTGAAGCTTTCTTT
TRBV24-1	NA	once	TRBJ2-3	CATSKPVDSNTDTQYF	TGTGCCACCAGTAAGCCCGTGGACAGTAACACAGATACGCAGTATTTT
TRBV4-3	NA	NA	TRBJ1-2	CASSQGGIGRAGGYTF	TGCGCCAGCAGCCAAGGGGGGATCGGACGGGCGGGAGGCTACACCTTC
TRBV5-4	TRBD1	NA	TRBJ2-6	CASSLGDRVANVLTF	TGTGCCAGCAGCTTGGGGGACAGGGTGGCCAACGTCCTGACTTTC
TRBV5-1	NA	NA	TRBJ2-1	CASSAEGYYNEQFF	TGCGCCAGCTCAGCGGAAGGGTACTACAATGAGCAGTTCTTC
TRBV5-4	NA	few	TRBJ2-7	CASSPRPETGRVEQYF	TGTGCCAGCAGCCCAAGGCCGGAGACAGGTCGTGTGGAGCAGTACTTC
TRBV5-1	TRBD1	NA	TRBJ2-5	CASSFGTGVRETQYF	TGCGCCAGCAGCTTCGGGACAGGGGTCCGGGAGACCCAGTACTTC
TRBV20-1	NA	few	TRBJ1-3	CSATTGTPTSGNTIYF	TGCAGTGCTACCACCGGGACACCCACCTCTGGAAACACCATATATTTT
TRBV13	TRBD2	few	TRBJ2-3	CASSLERGGRTDTQYF	TGTGCCAGCAGCTTGGAGCGGGGGGGACGCACAGATACGCAGTATTTT
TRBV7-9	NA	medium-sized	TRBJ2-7	CASSSFPGHLYEQYF	TGTGCCAGCAGCTCATTCCCGGGACACCTCTACGAGCAGTACTTC
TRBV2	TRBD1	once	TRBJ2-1	CASSVHQGAYNEQFF	TGTGCCAGCAGTGTACACCAGGGGGCCTACAATGAGCAGTTCTTC
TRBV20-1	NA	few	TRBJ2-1	CSARESGSPYNEQFF	TGCAGTGCTAGAGAATCGGGTAGCCCCTACAATGAGCAGTTCTTC
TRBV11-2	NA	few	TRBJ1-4	CASSFGISLEKLFF	TGTGCCAGCAGCTTCGGGATTTCGCTTGAAAAACTGTTTTTT
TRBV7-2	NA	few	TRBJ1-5	CASSLASNQPQHF	TGTGCCAGCAGCTTAGCTAGCAATCAGCCCCAGCATTTT
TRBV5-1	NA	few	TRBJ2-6	CASQRTVLSGANVLTF	TGCGCCAGCCAGCGGACGGTCCTGTCTGGGGCCAACGTCCTGACTTTC
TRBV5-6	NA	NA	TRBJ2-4	CASSLVTENIQYF	TGTGCCAGCAGCTTGGTTACAGAAAACATTCAGTACTTC
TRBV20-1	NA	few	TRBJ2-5	CSATPAPRGPFFGTQYF	TGCAGTGCTACACCCGCCCCCCGCGGTCCCTTCTTTGGGACCCAGTACTTC
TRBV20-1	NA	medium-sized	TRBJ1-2	CSAVVVNYGYTF	TGCAGTGCTGTAGTAGTTAACTATGGCTACACCTTC
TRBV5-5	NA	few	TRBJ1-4	CASSLGQPRTNEKLFF	TGTGCCAGCAGCTTGGGGCAGCCGCGGACTAATGAAAAACTGTTTTTT
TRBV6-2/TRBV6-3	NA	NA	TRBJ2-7	CASSWRSSDGLRGEQYF	TGTGCCAGCAGTTGGAGGTCTAGCGACGGCCTGCGGGGCGAGCAGTACTTC
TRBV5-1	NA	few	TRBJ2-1	CASSLGVNEQFF	TGCGCCAGCAGCCTGGGGGTCAATGAGCAGTTCTTC
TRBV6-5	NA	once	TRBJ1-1	CASSPTIITSYTEAFF	TGTGCCAGCAGTCCTACTATTATTACTTCATACACTGAAGCTTTCTTT
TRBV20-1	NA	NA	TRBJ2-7	CSASKGFISEGEQYF	TGCAGTGCTAGTAAGGGTTTTATTTCGGAGGGCGAGCAGTACTTC
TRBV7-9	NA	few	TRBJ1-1	CASSLDAGGTEAFF	TGTGCCAGCAGCTTAGATGCGGGGGGCACTGAAGCTTTCTTT
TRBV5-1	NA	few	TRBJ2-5	CASSTTGSETQYF	TGCGCCAGCAGCACAACAGGGTCCGAGACCCAGTACTTC
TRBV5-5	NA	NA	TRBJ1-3	CASSLYPQGKVGPSGNTIYF	TGTGCCAGCAGCTTGTACCCCCAGGGTAAAGTGGGTCCTTCTGGAAACACCATATATTTT
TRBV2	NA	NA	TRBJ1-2	CASMLTGSYGYTF	TGTGCCAGCATGCTTACAGGGTCCTATGGCTACACCTTC
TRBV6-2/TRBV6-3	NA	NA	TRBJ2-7	CASSNRAEQYF	TGTGCCAGCTCGAATCGGGCCGAGCAGTACTTC
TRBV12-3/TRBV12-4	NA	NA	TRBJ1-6	CASSLHAGDSPLHF	TGTGCCAGCAGTTTGCACGCAGGGGATTCACCCCTCCACTTT
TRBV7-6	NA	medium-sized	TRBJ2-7	CASSLGTGSHEQYF	TGTGCCAGCAGCTTAGGGACGGGAAGTCACGAGCAGTACTTC
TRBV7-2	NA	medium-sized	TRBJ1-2	CASSLDGRVRSEFGYTF	TGTGCCAGCAGCTTAGACGGCAGGGTACGATCGGAGTTTGGCTACACCTTC
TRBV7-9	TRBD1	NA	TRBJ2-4	CASSLFLGGGNIQYF	TGTGCCAGCAGCTTATTTTTAGGGGGCGGGAACATTCAGTACTTC
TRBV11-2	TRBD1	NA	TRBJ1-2	CASSPDRAGGYTF	TGTGCCAGCAGCCCGGACAGGGCGGGCGGCTACACCTTC
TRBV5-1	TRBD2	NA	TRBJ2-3	CASSLWQGGLADTQYF	TGCGCCAGCAGCTTATGGCAGGGAGGGTTGGCAGATACGCAGTATTTT
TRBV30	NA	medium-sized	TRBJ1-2	CASTPETF	TGTGCCTCCACGCCGGAGACCTTC